The 19 T cell receptor beta chains listed next were all sequenced from one sample in a study of blood T cells in healthy people across ages. A J-beta primer mix and a sample-barcoded 5' primer were used in a second PCR of roughly 6 to 12 cycles. TCRdb ran MiXCR on the 5' RACE reads and lists one entry per CDR3 protein. The sample contains 1.8 million or so distinct CDR3 sequences, roughly two fifths of which appear only once. The source material was blood. The receptors stem from a human donor in good health.

The chain has TRBV24-1 and TRBJ2-7; no clear D gene. CDR1 is KGHDR and CDR2 is SFDVKD in the germline V gene. Trimming stripped 3 bases from V and 4 bases from J, with 9 bases between. The length of the CDR3 is 13 residues. This CDR3 reads CATSDGWRYEQYF. The CDR3 bases are TGTGCCACCAGTGATGGGTGGCGATACGAGCAGTACTTC.

This clonotype was seen ten or more times. This chain connects TRBV7-9 to TRBJ2-1; D uncertain. The CDR3 has 13 residues. The germline V and J ends were trimmed by 4 bases and 0 bases, with 4 bases remaining between them. Germline V CDR1 and CDR2: SEHNR, FQNEAQ (reference sequence). DNA of the CDR3: TGTGCCAGCAGCTCCCCCTCCTACAATGAGCAGTTCTTC. Translation gives CASSSPSYNEQFF.

This sequence joins TRBV6-5 and TRBJ1-1; no definite D call. V lost 0 bases and J 8 bases, leaving 10 bases between the germline ends. CDR3 length equals 13 residues. CDR1 MNHEY and CDR2 SVGAGI come from the germline V gene. The CDR3 sequence is CASSYSEGSEAFF. The CDR3 nucleotides read TGTGCCAGCAGTTACTCCGAGGGCAGCGAAGCTTTCTTT.

V is TRBV6-2 or TRBV6-3 and J is TRBJ2-1; no clear D gene. Germline-derived CDR1 and CDR2 are MNHEY and SVGEGT. V was pared by 5 bases and J by 8 bases, with 22 bases between. The CDR3 has 16 residues. The CDR3 sequence: CASSPLVPAIGDEQFF. The CDR3 DNA is TGTGCCAGCAGTCCCCTGGTCCCCGCCATTGGAGATGAGCAGTTCTTC.

This clonotype appeared a few times. J is TRBJ2-1 and V is TRBV4-1, with D possibly TRBD1 on 5 matching bases. Germline V gene data show CDR1 as MGHRA and CDR2 as YSYEKL. This CDR3 spans 15 amino acids. Deletions cut 4 bases from V and 0 bases from J, with 10 bases between. In DNA, the CDR3 is TGCGCCAGCAGCCTCCCTAGGGGCTCCTACAATGAGCAGTTCTTC. It translates to CASSLPRGSYNEQFF.

This chain connects TRBV20-1 to TRBJ2-4; a weak D match, TRBD2 (5 bases). The last part of the DNA fits TRBJ2-7 better; the J call may be wrong. Germline values: CDR1 DFQATT, CDR2 SNEGSKA (reference sequence). The CDR3 consists of 13 residues. Here the CDR3 reads CSARGPPGDEQYF. CDR3 sequence (DNA): TGCAGTGCTAGAGGTCCACCCGGGGACGAGCAGTACTTC.

The chain couples TRBV6-2 or TRBV6-3 to TRBJ1-2; D gene unclear. Germline V gene sequence: CDR1 MNHEY, CDR2 SVGEGT. The CDR3 totals 14 residues. The V gene lost 0 bases and the J gene lost 4 bases, with 9 bases spanning the gap. The CDR3 DNA reads TGTGCCAGCAGTTACTCGAGGTTGAGCTATGGCTACACCTTC. Its protein is CASSYSRLSYGYTF.

This clonotype was seen a handful of times. The V gene is TRBV20-1, the J gene TRBJ1-1; TRBD1 matches at 7 bases. Germline V CDR1 and CDR2: DFQATT, SNEGSKA (reference sequence). Trimming removed 5 bases from V and 3 bases from J; junction bases left unmatched: 3. The CDR3 runs to 12 residues. CDR3 protein: CSAWTGYTEAFF. As DNA, the CDR3 is TGCAGTGCTTGGACAGGTTACACTGAAGCTTTCTTT.

On this clonotype: One junction end disagrees with the germline gene, perhaps due to a read error. The chain employs TRBV12-3 or TRBV12-4 and TRBJ1-2, with D unresolved. This CDR3 contains 12 residues. The CDR3 DNA reads as TGTGCCAGCAGTTCAATAGCTTATGGCTGCACCTTC. Protein: CASSSIAYGCTF.

The V and J genes are TRBV6-2 or TRBV6-3 and TRBJ2-3; weak D call: TRBD2 (5 bases). V was trimmed by 5 bases and J by 3 bases, leaving 15 bases between them. The V gene's germline CDR1 is MNHEY and CDR2 SVGEGT. The CDR3 totals 15 residues. The CDR3 spells CASSPQLQRTDTQYF. The CDR3 nucleotides are TGTGCCAGCAGTCCCCAGCTACAGCGGACAGATACGCAGTATTTT.

Details on this clonotype: The junction departs from the called germline gene at one end, perhaps through a read error. The chain links TRBV5-1 to TRBJ2-1; 10 positions match TRBD2. The CDR3 consists of 15 residues. Germline V gene sequence: CDR1 SGHRS, CDR2 YFSETQ. The CDR3 region has the DNA TGCGCCAGCAGCAGGGCTAGCGGGAGTAGGGGTGAGCAGTTCTTT. Its protein is CASSRASGSRGEQFF.

In its sample, this clonotype was seen many times. Here the CDR3 DNA reads TGTGCCAGCAGCCGGGAATACGAGCAGTACTTC. Its protein is CASSREYEQYF. The rearrangement joins TRBV2 to TRBJ2-7; tentative D call: TRBD2 (5 bases). The CDR3 is 11 residues long. V was shortened by 6 bases and J by 4 bases, with 7 bases between the two germline ends. Germline CDR1 reads SNHLY; CDR2 reads FYNNEI.

The V and J genes are TRBV4-3 and TRBJ2-2; D tentatively reads TRBD1 or TRBD2 (6 bases each). Deletions cut 4 bases from V and 1 base from J, with 25 bases between. Germline V lookup: CDR1 LGHNA, CDR2 YSLEER. The CDR3 is 20 amino acids. CDR3 in DNA: TGCGCCAGCAGCCCGACTGGGGCAGGGGAGGATTTTCTGAACACCGGGGAGCTGTTTTTT. Protein sequence: CASSPTGAGEDFLNTGELFF.

This clonotype has more than one count but fewer than ten. This rearrangement joins TRBV5-6 to TRBJ2-4; 12 positions agree with TRBD2. The J call could be wrong; TRBJ2-5 is a better fit for the DNA end. CDR3 size: 16 residues. Per the germline V gene, CDR1 is SGHDT and CDR2 is YYEEEE. In nucleotides, the CDR3 is TGTGCCAGCAGCCCTAAGGGACTAGCGGGCGCGGAGACCCAGTACTTC. It encodes CASSPKGLAGAETQYF.

The chain combines TRBV29-1 with TRBJ2-3, with D unclear. Trimming cost V 4 bases and J 2 bases, with 10 bases left between them. CDR1 and CDR2 from the germline V gene are SQVTM and ANQGSEA. The CDR3 length is 13 residues. The CDR3 protein is CSVVILTTDTQYF. As DNA, the CDR3 is TGCAGCGTTGTGATACTTACCACAGATACGCAGTATTTT.

In this sample, this clonotype turned up a few times. This sequence joins TRBV15 and TRBJ2-7; D gene uncertain. The ends were cut back, 1 base at V and 3 bases at J, with 7 bases in the middle. Germline V gives CDR1 LNHNV, CDR2 YYDKDF (reference sequence). The CDR3 length is 13 residues. The CDR3 sequence is CATSRVLGYEQYF. The DNA for the CDR3 is TGTGCCACCAGCAGAGTGCTAGGCTACGAGCAGTACTTC.

At least ten counts were recorded for this clonotype. The chain links TRBV20-1 to TRBJ2-6; D gene ambiguous. The CDR3 runs to 14 residues. Trimming took off 4 bases at V and 4 bases at J, with 11 bases between the two ends. Looked up from germline, CDR1 is DFQATT and CDR2 is SNEGSKA (reference sequence). The CDR3 coding sequence is TGCAGTGCTACCGGAGAGCCCGGGGCCAACGTCCTGACTTTC. Translated, it gives CSATGEPGANVLTF.

In this sample, this clonotype turned up a few times. The CDR3 here is CASSYLEKLFF. In nucleotides, the CDR3 is TGTGCCAGCAGTTACTTGGAAAAACTGTTTTTT. The V and J genes are TRBV6-2 or TRBV6-3 and TRBJ1-4; D ambiguous. V was trimmed by 1 base and J by 8 bases, leaving 2 bases between them. Looked up from germline, CDR1 is MNHEY and CDR2 is SVGEGT. The CDR3 runs to 11 residues.

This rearrangement joins TRBV5-1 to TRBJ2-1; TRBD1 matches at 12 bases. V was clipped by 4 bases and J by 7 bases; unmatched bases: 9. The germline V gene has CDR1 SGHRS and CDR2 YFSETQ. The CDR3 runs 16 residues. CDR3 protein: CASSPLRDRGPNEQFF. CDR3 nucleotides: TGCGCCAGCAGCCCCCTGCGGGACAGGGGGCCTAATGAGCAGTTCTTC.